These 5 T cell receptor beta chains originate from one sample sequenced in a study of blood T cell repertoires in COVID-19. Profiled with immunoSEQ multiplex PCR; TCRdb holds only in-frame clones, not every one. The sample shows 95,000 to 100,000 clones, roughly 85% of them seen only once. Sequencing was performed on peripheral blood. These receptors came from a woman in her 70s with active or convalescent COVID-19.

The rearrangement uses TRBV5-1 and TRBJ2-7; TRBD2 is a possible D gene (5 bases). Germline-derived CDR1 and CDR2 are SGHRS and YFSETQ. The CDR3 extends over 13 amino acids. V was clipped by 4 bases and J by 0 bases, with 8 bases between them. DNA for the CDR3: TGCGCCAGCAGCGCTACTAGCTCCTACGAGCAGTACTTC. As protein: CASSATSSYEQYF.

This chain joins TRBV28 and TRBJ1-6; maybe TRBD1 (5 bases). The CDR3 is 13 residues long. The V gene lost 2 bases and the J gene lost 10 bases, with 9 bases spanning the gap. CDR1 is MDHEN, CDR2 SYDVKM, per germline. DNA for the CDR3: TGTGCCAGCAGTTTAAGGGCAGGGTCACCCCTCCACTTT. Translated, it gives CASSLRAGSPLHF.

The CDR3 DNA sequence: TGTGCCAGCAGCTCAGTGGGGGGTAGCGCCTTCTACGAGCAGTACTTC. This translates into CASSSVGGSAFYEQYF. J is TRBJ2-7 and V is TRBV7-2, with D tentatively TRBD2 (6 bases). V was cut by 4 bases and J by 3 bases, with 19 bases left in between. CDR1 is SGHTA, CDR2 FQGNSA, per germline. CDR3 size: 16 residues. Full variable domain (missing parts from reference TRBV7-2 and TRBJ2-7): GAGVSQSPSNKVTEKGKDVELRCDPISGHTALYWYRQSLGQGLEFLIYFQGNSAPDKSGLPSDRFSAERTGGSVSTLTIQRTQQEDSAVYLCASSSVGGSAFYEQYFGPGTRLTVT.

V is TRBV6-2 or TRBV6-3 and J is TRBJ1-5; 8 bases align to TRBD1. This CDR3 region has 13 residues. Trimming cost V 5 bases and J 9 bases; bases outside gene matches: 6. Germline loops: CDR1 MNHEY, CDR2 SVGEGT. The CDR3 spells CASSLRGPGPQHF. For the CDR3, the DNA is TGTGCCAGCAGTCTCAGGGGGCCTGGGCCCCAGCATTTT.

DNA of the CDR3: TGTGCCAGCAGTTTAAGGGCGGGACCCTACGAGCAGTACTTC. Translated: CASSLRAGPYEQYF. The genes are TRBV7-8 and TRBJ2-7; the D gene is possibly TRBD2 (6 bases). V shed 6 bases and J shed 2 bases, with 14 bases lying between them. Germline CDR1 and CDR2: SGHVS and FQNEAQ. This CDR3 contains 14 residues.